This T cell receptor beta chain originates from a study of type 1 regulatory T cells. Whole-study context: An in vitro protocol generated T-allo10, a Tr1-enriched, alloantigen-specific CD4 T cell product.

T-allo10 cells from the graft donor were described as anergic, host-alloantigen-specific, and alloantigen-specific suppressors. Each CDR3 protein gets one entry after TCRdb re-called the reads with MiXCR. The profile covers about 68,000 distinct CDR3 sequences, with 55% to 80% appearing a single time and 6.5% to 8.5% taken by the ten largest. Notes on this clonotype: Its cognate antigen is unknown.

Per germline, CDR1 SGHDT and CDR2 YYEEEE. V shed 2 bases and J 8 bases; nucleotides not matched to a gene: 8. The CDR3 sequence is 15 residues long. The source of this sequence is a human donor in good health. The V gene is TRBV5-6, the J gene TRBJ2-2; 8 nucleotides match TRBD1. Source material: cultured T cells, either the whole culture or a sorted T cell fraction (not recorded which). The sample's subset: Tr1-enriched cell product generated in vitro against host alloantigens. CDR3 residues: CASSLGPRTGGELFF. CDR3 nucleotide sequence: TGTGCCAGCAGCTTAGGGCCTCGGACAGGGGGGGAGCTGTTTTTT.